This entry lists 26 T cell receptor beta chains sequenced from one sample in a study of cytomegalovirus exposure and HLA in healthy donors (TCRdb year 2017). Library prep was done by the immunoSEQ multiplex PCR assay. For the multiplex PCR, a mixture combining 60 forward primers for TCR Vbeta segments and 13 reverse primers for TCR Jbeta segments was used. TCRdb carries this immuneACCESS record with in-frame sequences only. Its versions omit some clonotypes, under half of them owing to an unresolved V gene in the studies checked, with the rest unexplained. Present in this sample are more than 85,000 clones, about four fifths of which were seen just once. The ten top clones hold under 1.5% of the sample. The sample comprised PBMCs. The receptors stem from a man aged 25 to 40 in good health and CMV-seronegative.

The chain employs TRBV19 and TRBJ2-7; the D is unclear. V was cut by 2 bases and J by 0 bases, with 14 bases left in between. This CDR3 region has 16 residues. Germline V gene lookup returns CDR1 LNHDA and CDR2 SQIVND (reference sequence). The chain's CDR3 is CASSILAGRYSYEQYF. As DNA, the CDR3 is TGTGCCAGTAGTATATTGGCAGGTCGTTACTCCTACGAGCAGTACTTC.

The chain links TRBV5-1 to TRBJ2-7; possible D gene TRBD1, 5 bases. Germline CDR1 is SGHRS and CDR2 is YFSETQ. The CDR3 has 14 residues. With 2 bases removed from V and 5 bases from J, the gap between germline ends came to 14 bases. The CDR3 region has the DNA TGCGCCAGCAGCTTTGTCCAGGGAATCCACGAGCAGTACTTC. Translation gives CASSFVQGIHEQYF.

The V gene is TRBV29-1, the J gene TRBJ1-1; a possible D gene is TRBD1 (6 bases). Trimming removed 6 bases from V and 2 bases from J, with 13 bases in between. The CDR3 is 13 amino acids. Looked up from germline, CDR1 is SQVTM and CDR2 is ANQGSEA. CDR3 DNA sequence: TGCAGCGTCCGGTCGGGGACAAACACTGAAGCTTTCTTT. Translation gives CSVRSGTNTEAFF.

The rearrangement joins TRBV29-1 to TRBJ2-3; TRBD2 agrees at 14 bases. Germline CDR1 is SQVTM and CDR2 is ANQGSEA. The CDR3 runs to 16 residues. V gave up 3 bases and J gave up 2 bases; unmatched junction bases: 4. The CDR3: CSVDGLAGGNTDTQYF. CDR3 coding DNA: TGCAGCGTTGATGGACTAGCGGGGGGCAACACAGATACGCAGTATTTT.

CDR3 DNA: TGCAGCGTTGAATCGAACCAGGGGGAAAAACTGTTTTTT. Its protein is CSVESNQGEKLFF. The chain has TRBV29-1 and TRBJ1-4; D is perhaps TRBD1 (6 bases). CDR3 size: 13 residues. With 2 bases removed from V and 8 bases from J, the gap between germline ends came to 12 bases. Germline CDR1 is SQVTM and CDR2 is ANQGSEA.

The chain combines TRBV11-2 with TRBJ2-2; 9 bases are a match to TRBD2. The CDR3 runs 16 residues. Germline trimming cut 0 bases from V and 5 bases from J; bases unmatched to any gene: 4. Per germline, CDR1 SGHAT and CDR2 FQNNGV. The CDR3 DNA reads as TGTGCCAGCAGCTTAGAAACCACTAGCGGGACCGGGGAGCTGTTTTTT. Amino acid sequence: CASSLETTSGTGELFF.

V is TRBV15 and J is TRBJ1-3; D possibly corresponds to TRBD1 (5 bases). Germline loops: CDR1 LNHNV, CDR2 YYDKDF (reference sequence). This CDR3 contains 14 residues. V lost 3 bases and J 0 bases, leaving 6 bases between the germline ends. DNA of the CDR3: TGTGCCACCAGCAGCAGGGTCTCTGGAAACACCATATATTTT. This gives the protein CATSSRVSGNTIYF.

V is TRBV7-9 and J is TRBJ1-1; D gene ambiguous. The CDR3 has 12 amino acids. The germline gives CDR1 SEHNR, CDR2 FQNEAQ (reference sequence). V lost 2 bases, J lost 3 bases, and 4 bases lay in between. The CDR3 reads CASSLQDTEAFF. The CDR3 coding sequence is TGTGCCAGCAGCTTACAGGACACTGAAGCTTTCTTT.

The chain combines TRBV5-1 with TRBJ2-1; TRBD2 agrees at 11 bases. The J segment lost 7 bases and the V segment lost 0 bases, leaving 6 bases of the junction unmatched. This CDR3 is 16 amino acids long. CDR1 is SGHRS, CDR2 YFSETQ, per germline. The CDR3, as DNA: TGCGCCAGCAGCTTGGAGGAGGCTAGCGGGAGGAATGAGCAGTTCTTC. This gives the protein CASSLEEASGRNEQFF. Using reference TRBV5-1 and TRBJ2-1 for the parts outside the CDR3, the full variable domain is KAGVTQTPRYLIKTRGQQVTLSCSPISGHRSVSWYQQTPGQGLQFLFEYFSETQRNKGNFPGRFSGRQFSNSRSEMNVSTLELGDSALYLCASSLEEASGRNEQFFGPGTRLTVL.

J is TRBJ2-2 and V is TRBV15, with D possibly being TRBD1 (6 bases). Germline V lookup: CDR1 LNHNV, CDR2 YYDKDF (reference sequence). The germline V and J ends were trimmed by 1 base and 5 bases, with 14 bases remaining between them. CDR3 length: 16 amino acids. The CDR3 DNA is TGTGCCACCAGCAGAGGGGGGCAGGGGCGTACCGGGGAGCTGTTTTTT. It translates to CATSRGGQGRTGELFF.

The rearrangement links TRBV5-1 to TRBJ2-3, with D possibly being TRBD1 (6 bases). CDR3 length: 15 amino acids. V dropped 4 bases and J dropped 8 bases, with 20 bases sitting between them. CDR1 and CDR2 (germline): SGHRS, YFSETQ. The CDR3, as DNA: TGCGCCAGCAGCCCGGACAGATTAAATGGCGGTACGCAGTATTTT. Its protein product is CASSPDRLNGGTQYF.

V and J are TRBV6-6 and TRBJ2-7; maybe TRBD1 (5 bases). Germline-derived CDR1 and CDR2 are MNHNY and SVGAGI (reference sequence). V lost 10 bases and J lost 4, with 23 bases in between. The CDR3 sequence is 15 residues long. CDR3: CATEPIRASRYEQYF. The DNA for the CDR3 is TGTGCCACAGAACCGATCAGGGCCTCGAGATACGAGCAGTACTTC.

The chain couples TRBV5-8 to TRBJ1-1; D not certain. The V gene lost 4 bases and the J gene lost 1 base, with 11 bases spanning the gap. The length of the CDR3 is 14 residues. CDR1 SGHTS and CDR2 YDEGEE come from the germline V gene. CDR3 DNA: TGTGCCAGCAGCGTGGCAGGAGGGAACACTGAAGCTTTCTTT. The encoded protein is CASSVAGGNTEAFF. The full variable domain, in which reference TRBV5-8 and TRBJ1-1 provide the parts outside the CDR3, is EAGVTQSPTHLIKTRGQQATLRCSPISGHTSVYWYQQALGLGLQFLLWYDEGEERNRGNFPPRFSGRQFPNYSSELNVNALELEDSALYLCASSVAGGNTEAFFGQGTRLTVV.

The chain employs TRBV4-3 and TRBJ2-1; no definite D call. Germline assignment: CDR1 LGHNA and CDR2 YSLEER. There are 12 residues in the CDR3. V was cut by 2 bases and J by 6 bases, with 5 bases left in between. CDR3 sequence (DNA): TGCGCCAGCAGCCAATTCAGCAATGAGCAGTTCTTC. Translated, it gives CASSQFSNEQFF.

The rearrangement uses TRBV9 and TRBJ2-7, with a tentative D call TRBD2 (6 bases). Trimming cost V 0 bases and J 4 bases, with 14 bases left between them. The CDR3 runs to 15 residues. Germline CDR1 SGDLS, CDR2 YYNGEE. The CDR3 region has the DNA TGTGCCAGCAGCGTAGCGGGGCTAGCGAGTTACGAGCAGTACTTC. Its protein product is CASSVAGLASYEQYF.

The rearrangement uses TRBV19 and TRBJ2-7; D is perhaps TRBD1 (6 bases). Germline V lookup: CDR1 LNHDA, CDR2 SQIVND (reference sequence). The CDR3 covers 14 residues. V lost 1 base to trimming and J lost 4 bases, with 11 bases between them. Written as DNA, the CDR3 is TGTGCCAGTAGTATAGGGGACAAGGGATACGAGCAGTACTTC. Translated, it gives CASSIGDKGYEQYF.

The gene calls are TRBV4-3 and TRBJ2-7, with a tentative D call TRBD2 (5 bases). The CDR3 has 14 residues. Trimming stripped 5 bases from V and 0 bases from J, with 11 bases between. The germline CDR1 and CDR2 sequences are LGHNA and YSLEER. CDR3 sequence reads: CASSTDFPSYEQYF. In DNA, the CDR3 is TGCGCCAGCAGCACGGACTTCCCCTCCTACGAGCAGTACTTC.

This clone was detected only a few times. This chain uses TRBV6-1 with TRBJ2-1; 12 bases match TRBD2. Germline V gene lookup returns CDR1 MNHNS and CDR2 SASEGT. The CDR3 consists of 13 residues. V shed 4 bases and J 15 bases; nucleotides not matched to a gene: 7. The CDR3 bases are TGTGCCAGCAGTGGGGTGACTAGCGGGAGAAGGTTCTTC. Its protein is CASSGVTSGRRFF.

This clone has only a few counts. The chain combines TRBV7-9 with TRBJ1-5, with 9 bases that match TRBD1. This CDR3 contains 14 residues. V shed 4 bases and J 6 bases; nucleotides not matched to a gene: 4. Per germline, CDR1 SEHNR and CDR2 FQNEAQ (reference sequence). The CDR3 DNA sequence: TGTGCCAGCAGCTCCGGGACAGGGCCTCAGCCCCAGCATTTT. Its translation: CASSSGTGPQPQHF.

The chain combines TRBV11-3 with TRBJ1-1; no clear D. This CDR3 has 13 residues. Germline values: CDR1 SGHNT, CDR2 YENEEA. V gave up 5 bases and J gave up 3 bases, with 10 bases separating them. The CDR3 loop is CASSPDTYTEAFF. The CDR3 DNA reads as TGTGCCAGCAGCCCAGACACCTACACTGAAGCTTTCTTT.

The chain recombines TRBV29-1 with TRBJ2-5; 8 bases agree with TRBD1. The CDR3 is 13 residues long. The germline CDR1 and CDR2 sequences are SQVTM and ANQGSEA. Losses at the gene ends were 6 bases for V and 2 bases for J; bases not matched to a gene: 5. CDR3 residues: CSVRRGHQETQYF. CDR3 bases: TGCAGCGTACGCAGGGGGCATCAAGAGACCCAGTACTTC.

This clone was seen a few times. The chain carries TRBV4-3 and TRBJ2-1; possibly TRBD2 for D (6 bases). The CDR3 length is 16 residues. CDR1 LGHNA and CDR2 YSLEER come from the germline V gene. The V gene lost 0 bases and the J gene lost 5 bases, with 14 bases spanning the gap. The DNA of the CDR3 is TGCGCCAGCAGCCAAGATTATCCGGGGGAAAACAATGAGCAGTTCTTC. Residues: CASSQDYPGENNEQFF.

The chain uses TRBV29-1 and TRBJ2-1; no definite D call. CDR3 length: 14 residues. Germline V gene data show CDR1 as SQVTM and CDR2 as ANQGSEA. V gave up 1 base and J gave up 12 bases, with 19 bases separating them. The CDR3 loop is CSVEAPLTLRGQFF. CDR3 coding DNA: TGCAGCGTTGAAGCCCCCCTGACGCTCCGAGGGCAGTTCTTC.

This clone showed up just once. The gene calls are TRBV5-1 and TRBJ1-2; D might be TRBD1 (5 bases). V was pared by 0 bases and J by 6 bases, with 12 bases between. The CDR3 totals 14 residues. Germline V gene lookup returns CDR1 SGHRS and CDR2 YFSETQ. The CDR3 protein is CASSLEAGRDGYTF. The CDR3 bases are TGCGCCAGCAGCTTGGAGGCAGGGAGGGATGGCTACACCTTC.

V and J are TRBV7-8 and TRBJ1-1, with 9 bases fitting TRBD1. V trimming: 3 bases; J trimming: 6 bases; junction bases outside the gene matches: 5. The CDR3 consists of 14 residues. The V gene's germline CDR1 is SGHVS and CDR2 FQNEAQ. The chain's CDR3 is CASSLDRGDSEAFF. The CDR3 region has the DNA TGTGCCAGCAGCTTGGACAGGGGCGACTCTGAAGCTTTCTTT.

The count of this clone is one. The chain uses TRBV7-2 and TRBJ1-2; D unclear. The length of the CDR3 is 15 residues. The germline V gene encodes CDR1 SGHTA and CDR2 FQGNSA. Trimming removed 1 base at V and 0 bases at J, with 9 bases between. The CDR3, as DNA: TGTGCCAGCAGCTTAGTAGGCGGGGCTAACTATGGCTACACCTTC. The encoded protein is CASSLVGGANYGYTF.